The 16 T cell receptor beta chains presented below share a single source sample, sequenced in a study of blood T cell repertoires in COVID-19. The data were produced by immunoSEQ multiplex PCR, yet TCRdb's version contains in-frame clones alone and is incomplete. Of roughly 100,000 clones listed, about 80% are singletons. The sample consisted of peripheral blood. The receptors were sampled from a man aged 60 to 69 with acute or convalescent COVID-19.

This chain uses TRBV30 with TRBJ1-4; 10 nucleotides match TRBD1. Germline values: CDR1 GTSNPN, CDR2 SVGIG (reference sequence). After removal of 2 bases from V and 0 bases from J, the junction contained 6 bases not matched to a gene. CDR3 length: 17 amino acids. CDR3 bases: TGTGCCTGGAGTCCGGGACAGGGGTCTACAACTAATGAAAAACTGTTTTTT. Amino acid sequence: CAWSPGQGSTTNEKLFF.

The V and J genes are TRBV4-3 and TRBJ2-5, with 8 positions matching TRBD1. The CDR3 spans 15 residues. Germline V CDR1 and CDR2: LGHNA, YSLEER. V lost 1 base, J lost 2 bases, and 3 bases stayed unmatched. CDR3 coding DNA: TGCGCCAGCAGCCAAGGAAACAGGGGGCAAGAGACCCAGTACTTC. It encodes CASSQGNRGQETQYF.

For the CDR3, the DNA is TGTGCCAGCACCCTTATTCTTAGGGGGCCTAACACTGAAGCTTTCTTT. Translation: CASTLILRGPNTEAFF. V gene TRBV7-9 combines with J gene TRBJ1-1; 7 bases line up with TRBD1. CDR3 length: 16 residues. V shed 7 bases, J shed 2 bases, and the junction held 13 bases outside the gene matches. The germline CDR1 and CDR2 sequences are SEHNR and FQNEAQ (reference sequence). The complete variable domain, with remaining parts taken from reference TRBV7-9 and TRBJ1-1, reads DTGVSQNPRHKITKRGQNVTFRCDPISEHNRLYWYRQTLGQGPEFLTYFQNEAQLEKSRLLSDRFSAERPKGSFSTLEIQRTEQGDSAMYLCASTLILRGPNTEAFFGQGTRLTVV.

The chain links TRBV20-1 to TRBJ1-5; no firm D call. Germline assignment: CDR1 DFQATT and CDR2 SNEGSKA (reference sequence). The CDR3 covers 15 residues. The V gene lost 3 bases and the J gene lost 0 bases, with 12 bases spanning the gap. CDR3 in DNA: TGCAGTGCTAGTGTCCGAGGAGGTAGCAATCAGCCCCAGCATTTT. It specifies CSASVRGGSNQPQHF.

The chain has TRBV7-2 and TRBJ2-7, with D possibly being TRBD1 (5 bases). V was cut by 5 bases and J by 6 bases, with 14 bases left in between. The CDR3 contains 13 residues. Germline V gives CDR1 SGHTA, CDR2 FQGNSA. CDR3 nucleotides: TGTGCCAGCAGCCCTCAAGGGGTGGGCGAGCAGTACGTC. As protein: CASSPQGVGEQYV.

This chain connects TRBV19 to TRBJ1-3; D uncertain. Germline CDR1 LNHDA, CDR2 SQIVND (reference sequence). V was trimmed by 7 bases and J by 1 base, leaving 11 bases between them. This CDR3 comprises 14 residues. CDR3 amino acids: CASKALSSGNTIYF. The CDR3 nucleotides read TGTGCCAGTAAAGCCCTCTCTTCTGGAAACACCATATATTTT.

This chain joins TRBV5-5 and TRBJ2-5, with D tentatively TRBD1 (5 bases). In germline, CDR1 is SGHKS, CDR2 YYEKEE (reference sequence). The CDR3 is made up of 17 amino acids. Trimming took 5 bases from V and 3 from J, leaving 23 bases between them. The CDR3 sequence: CASSQRIGSAREETQYF. CDR3 nucleotide sequence: TGTGCCAGCAGTCAACGAATCGGTTCAGCCAGGGAAGAGACCCAGTACTTC. The whole variable domain, filled in from reference TRBV5-5 and TRBJ2-5, reads DAGVTQSPTHLIKTRGQQVTLRCSPISGHKSVSWYQQVLGQGPQFIFQYYEKEERGRGNFPDRFSARQFPNYSSELNVNALLLGDSALYLCASSQRIGSAREETQYFGPGTRLLVL.

This chain links TRBV7-9 with TRBJ1-6; TRBD1 might be the D (5 bases). Germline V gene lookup returns CDR1 SEHNR and CDR2 FQNEAQ (reference sequence). The V end lost 2 bases, the J end lost 5 bases, and 10 bases lay between the germline ends. The CDR3 covers 15 residues. The CDR3 nucleotides read TGTGCCAGCAGCTTACGGGGAGGGGATAATTCACCCCTCCACTTT. Its translation: CASSLRGGDNSPLHF.

The chain has TRBV29-1 and TRBJ2-3; 11 nucleotides align to TRBD2. The CDR3 sequence is 13 residues long. Germline V CDR1 and CDR2: SQVTM, ANQGSEA. V dropped 4 bases and J dropped 6; count of bases not matched to a gene: 3. Here the CDR3 reads CSVVASGRDTQYF. The CDR3 nucleotides are TGCAGCGTTGTGGCTAGCGGGAGGGATACGCAGTATTTT.

This chain joins TRBV19 and TRBJ1-3; D is ambiguous. Germline V gives CDR1 LNHDA, CDR2 SQIVND (reference sequence). Trimming removed 3 bases at V and 2 bases at J, with 5 bases between. The CDR3 is 13 amino acids. CDR3 coding DNA: TGTGCCAGTAGTATGCCAGCTGGAAACACCATATATTTT. Amino acid sequence: CASSMPAGNTIYF.

V and J are TRBV7-3 and TRBJ2-2; D is undetermined. With 5 bases removed from V and 1 base from J, the gap between germline ends came to 8 bases. The CDR3 covers 14 residues. Germline CDR1 and CDR2: SGHTA and FQGTGA. CDR3 protein: CASSPTGNTGELFF. DNA for the CDR3: TGTGCCAGCAGCCCCACGGGGAACACCGGGGAGCTGTTTTTT.

This rearrangement joins TRBV15 to TRBJ2-3; maybe TRBD1 (8 bases). Germline assignment: CDR1 LNHNV and CDR2 YYDKDF (reference sequence). The V gene lost 3 bases and the J gene lost 1 base, with 14 bases spanning the gap. The CDR3 totals 16 residues. This CDR3 reads CATSRGGGQGTDTQYF. In DNA, the CDR3 is TGTGCCACCAGCAGGGGCGGGGGACAGGGCACAGATACGCAGTATTTT. Using reference TRBV15 and TRBJ2-3 for the parts outside the CDR3, the full variable domain is DAMVIQNPRYQVTQFGKPVTLSCSQTLNHNVMYWYQQKSSQAPKLLFHYYDKDFNNEADTPDNFQSRRPNTSFCFLDIRSPGLGDTAMYLCATSRGGGQGTDTQYFGPGTRLTVL.

This sequence joins TRBV29-1 and TRBJ2-1, with TRBD1 as a possible D gene (6 bases). CDR3 length: 13 residues. With 6 bases removed from V and 6 bases from J, the gap between germline ends came to 15 bases. From germline, CDR1 is SQVTM and CDR2 ANQGSEA. This CDR3 reads CSVAGTRRNEQFF. The CDR3 DNA reads as TGCAGCGTGGCCGGGACACGACGCAATGAGCAGTTCTTC.

The rearrangement links TRBV19 to TRBJ1-5; TRBD1 might be the D (5 bases). V was pared by 3 bases and J by 4 bases, with 7 bases between. CDR3 length: 13 amino acids. CDR1 and CDR2 from the germline V gene are LNHDA and SQIVND (reference sequence). CDR3 protein: CASSMQGNQPQHF. The CDR3, as DNA: TGTGCCAGTAGTATGCAGGGTAATCAGCCCCAGCATTTT. Drawing the rest from reference TRBV19 and TRBJ1-5, the complete variable domain is DGGITQSPKYLFRKEGQNVTLSCEQNLNHDAMYWYRQDPGQGLRLIYYSQIVNDFQKGDIAEGYSVSREKKESFPLTVTSAQKNPTAFYLCASSMQGNQPQHFGDGTRLSIL.

The chain joins TRBV5-4 to TRBJ2-1, with a weak D call TRBD1 (5 bases). This CDR3 is 13 amino acids long. CDR1 is SGHNT and CDR2 is YYREEE in the germline V gene (reference sequence). V shed 5 bases and J shed 6 bases, with 12 bases lying between them. In DNA form, the CDR3 reads TGTGCCAGCAGGACAGTCGACCTCAATGAGCAGTTCTTC. It encodes CASRTVDLNEQFF. Together with reference TRBV5-4 and TRBJ2-1, the CDR3 gives the full variable domain: ETGVTQSPTHLIKTRGQQVTLRCSSQSGHNTVSWYQQALGQGPQFIFQYYREEENGRGNFPPRFSGLQFPNYSSELNVNALELDDSALYLCASRTVDLNEQFFGPGTRLTVL.

The rearrangement uses TRBV21-1 and TRBJ1-1; TRBD1 is taken as the D call from the table, unchecked against the DNA. TRBV21-1 corresponds to a pseudogene. The CDR3 covers 13 residues. CDR3 sequence (DNA): TGTGCCAGCAGCCACAGGGCTAACACTGAAGCTTTCTTT. The encoded protein is CASSHRANTEAFF.